The sequence of this T cell receptor beta chain was determined in a study of blood T cell repertoires in COVID-19. Across the study: PBMCs, B-cell-depleted T cells, or T cells provided the cDNA or gDNA that made up the material.

Trimming pared 0 bases from V and 3 bases from J, leaving 12 bases between. The V gene's germline CDR1 is MGHRA and CDR2 YSYEKL. This CDR3 has 15 residues. TCRdb's copy holds only in-frame clones and misses some; the assay was immunoSEQ multiplex PCR. The repertoire holds 200,000 to 250,000 clones, with around 80% as singletons. The sequence derives from a man in his 60s who had recovered from COVID-19. The chain carries TRBV4-1 and TRBJ2-7; no definite D call. The sample taken for sequencing was PBMCs or T cells enriched from blood (not recorded which). DNA for the CDR3: TGCGCCAGCAGCCAAGATCAAGCAGGCCTCTACGAGCAGTACTTC. Translated, it gives CASSQDQAGLYEQYF.